What follows are 10 T cell receptor beta chains derived from one specimen sequenced in a study of cytomegalovirus exposure and HLA in healthy donors. PCR employed 60 Vbeta and 13 Jbeta primers. Assay used: immunoSEQ multiplex PCR; TCRdb lists only in-frame clones, some missing. In the table there are under 150,000 clones, 80% of which are singletons. What was sequenced was PBMCs. All receptors derive from a male donor in good health and CMV-seropositive.

This clone was observed a handful of times. The V and J genes are TRBV27 and TRBJ2-5; D is possibly TRBD2 (6 bases). The CDR3 covers 11 residues. Trimming pared 5 bases from V and 7 bases from J, leaving 8 bases between. In germline, CDR1 is MNHEY, CDR2 SMNVEV (reference sequence). CDR3 in DNA: TGTGCCAGCAGTAAGGGAGGGACCCAGTACTTC. This translates into CASSKGGTQYF.

The chain employs TRBV4-3 and TRBJ2-1; 12 nucleotides match TRBD2. Germline assignment: CDR1 LGHNA and CDR2 YSLEER. The CDR3 covers 17 residues. Trimming cost V 0 bases and J 9 bases; bases outside gene matches: 9. CDR3 sequence reads: CASSQDLSSGRAGEQFF. In DNA form, the CDR3 reads TGCGCCAGCAGCCAAGATTTATCTAGCGGGAGGGCCGGTGAGCAGTTCTTC.

V gene TRBV7-8 combines with J gene TRBJ1-1; D remains unclear. V was trimmed by 0 bases and J by 0 bases, leaving 8 bases between them. CDR3 length: 15 amino acids. Germline-derived CDR1 and CDR2 are SGHVS and FQNEAQ. The CDR3 sequence: CASSLATSMNTEAFF. Written as DNA, the CDR3 is TGTGCCAGCAGCTTAGCCACAAGTATGAACACTGAAGCTTTCTTT.

The rearrangement links TRBV29-1 to TRBJ2-2, with TRBD1 as a possible D gene (6 bases). Germline V gives CDR1 SQVTM, CDR2 ANQGSEA. The germline V and J ends were trimmed by 1 base and 6 bases, with 18 bases remaining between them. This CDR3 is 16 amino acids long. In nucleotides, the CDR3 is TGCAGCGTTGAAGTATTCGACAGGTATCCCTCCGGGGAGCTGTTTTTT. Translated: CSVEVFDRYPSGELFF.

The chain combines TRBV27 with TRBJ1-2; TRBD1 matches at 7 bases. V lost 5 bases, J lost 3 bases, and 9 bases stayed unmatched. Germline V CDR1 and CDR2: MNHEY, SMNVEV (reference sequence). The CDR3 runs to 15 residues. DNA for the CDR3: TGTGCCAGCAGTCCGAAGGGGGCGTGGGACTATGGCTACACCTTC. Translating it yields CASSPKGAWDYGYTF.

The chain uses TRBV5-8 and TRBJ2-3; 12 bases agree with TRBD2. V lost 4 bases to trimming and J lost 1 base; unmatched junction nucleotides: 1. The CDR3 contains 15 residues. Germline CDR1 is SGHTS and CDR2 is YDEGEE. The CDR3 spells CASSASGRGTDTQYF. CDR3 sequence (DNA): TGTGCCAGCAGCGCTAGCGGGAGGGGCACAGATACGCAGTATTTT.

V gene TRBV5-4 combines with J gene TRBJ1-1; 9 bases are a match to TRBD1. Germline CDR1 reads SGHNT; CDR2 reads YYREEE (reference sequence). The CDR3 is 16 residues long. Trimming removed 4 bases from V and 0 bases from J; junction bases left unmatched: 7. CDR3 sequence: CASSPRQGGMNTEAFF. CDR3 nucleotide sequence: TGTGCCAGCAGCCCACGACAGGGGGGTATGAACACTGAAGCTTTCTTT.

This clone was observed a single time. The chain links TRBV29-1 to TRBJ2-7; D is unclear. This CDR3 region has 12 residues. V was cut by 0 bases and J by 2 bases, with 5 bases left in between. The V gene's germline CDR1 is SQVTM and CDR2 ANQGSEA. The CDR3 DNA follows: TGCAGCGTTGAAGACCTAACCTACGAGCAGTACTTC. It yields the protein CSVEDLTYEQYF.

V usage is TRBV7-8 and J usage is TRBJ2-7; 9 positions agree with TRBD1. The germline CDR1 and CDR2 sequences are SGHVS and FQNEAQ. This CDR3 is built from 14 residues. V shed 1 base and J 4 bases; nucleotides not matched to a gene: 2. CDR3 nucleotides: TGTGCCAGCAGCTTAGACAGGGGGCCTTACGAGCAGTACTTC. This encodes CASSLDRGPYEQYF.

J is TRBJ2-7 and V is TRBV28, with a weak D call TRBD2 (6 bases). Trimming cost V 6 bases and J 4 bases, with 10 bases left between them. The germline gives CDR1 MDHEN, CDR2 SYDVKM. The CDR3 covers 12 residues. In DNA, the CDR3 is TGTGCCAGCAGACGGGACTCATACGAGCAGTACTTC. Translation gives CASRRDSYEQYF.